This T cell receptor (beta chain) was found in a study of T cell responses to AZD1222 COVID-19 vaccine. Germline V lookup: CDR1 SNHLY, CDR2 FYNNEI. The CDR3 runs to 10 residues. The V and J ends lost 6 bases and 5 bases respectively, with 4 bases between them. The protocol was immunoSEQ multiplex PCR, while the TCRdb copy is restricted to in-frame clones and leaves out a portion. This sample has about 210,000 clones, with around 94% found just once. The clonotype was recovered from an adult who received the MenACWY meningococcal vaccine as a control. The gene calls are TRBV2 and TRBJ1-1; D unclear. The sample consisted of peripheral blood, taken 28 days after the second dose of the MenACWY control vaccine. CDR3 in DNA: TGTGCCAGCAGGGAGACTGAAGCTTTCTTT. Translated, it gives CASRETEAFF.